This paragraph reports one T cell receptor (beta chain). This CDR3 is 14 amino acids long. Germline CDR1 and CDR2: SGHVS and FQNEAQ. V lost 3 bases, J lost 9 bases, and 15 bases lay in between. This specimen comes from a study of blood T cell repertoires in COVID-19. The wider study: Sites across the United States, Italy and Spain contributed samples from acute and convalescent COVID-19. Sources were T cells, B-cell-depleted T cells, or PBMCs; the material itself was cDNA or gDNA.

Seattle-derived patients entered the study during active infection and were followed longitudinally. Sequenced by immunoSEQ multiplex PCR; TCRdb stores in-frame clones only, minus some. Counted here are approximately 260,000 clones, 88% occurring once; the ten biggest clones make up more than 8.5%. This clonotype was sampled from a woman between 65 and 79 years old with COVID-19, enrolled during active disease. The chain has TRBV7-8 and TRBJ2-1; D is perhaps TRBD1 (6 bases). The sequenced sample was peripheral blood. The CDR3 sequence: CASSFSQGRGEQFF. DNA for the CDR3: TGTGCCAGCAGCTTTTCACAGGGAAGGGGTGAGCAGTTCTTC. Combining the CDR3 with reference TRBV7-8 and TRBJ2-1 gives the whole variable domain GAGVSQSPRYKVAKRGQDVALRCDPISGHVSLFWYQQALGQGPEFLTYFQNEAQLDKSGLPSDRFFAERPEGSVSTLKIQRTQQEDSAVYLCASSFSQGRGEQFFGPGTRLTVL.